This T cell receptor beta chain was identified during a study of CD8+ T cells in alopecia areata. Following extraction, RNA underwent reverse transcription to cDNA, which served as the sequencing template. The assay was immunoSEQ multiplex PCR, and TCRdb's table has in-frame clones only and misses some. The table includes about 210,000 clones, 50% to 75% detected once. Treatment reported: oral pan-JAK inhibitor, 5-10 mg twice daily. The material sequenced was CD4+ T cells sorted from blood, taken at week 4, from a patient treated with tofacitinib. This sequence was found in a human donor with alopecia areata.

The CDR3 spells CASSPTTGPYEQYF. CDR3 nucleotides: TGTGCCAGCTCACCTACGACAGGGCCCTACGAGCAGTACTTC. V usage is TRBV18 and J usage is TRBJ2-7; 7 bases map to TRBD1. J lost 2 bases, V lost 3 bases, and 4 bases had no gene match. This CDR3 contains 14 residues. Germline V gives CDR1 KGHSH, CDR2 LQKENI.